Each of the 18 T cell receptor beta chains below was sequenced from the same sample in a study of early stage breast cancer tumors (dated by TCRdb to 2016 to 2017). Receptors were amplified or captured by the immunoSEQ multiplex PCR assay. As stored in TCRdb, this immuneACCESS dataset retains in-frame rearrangements with V and J assigned. A fraction of the clones does not appear; measured against another copy, unresolved V genes explain less than half of the discrepancy, and the remainder lacks a known reason. A total of approximately 33,000 clones appear in this sample, roughly 81% of them only once. The ten largest clonotypes hold roughly 4.5% of the sample. The sample consisted of blood. These receptors were obtained from a person aged 40-50 years with breast cancer.

The CDR3 sequence is CATSRGQEDGYTF. The DNA of the CDR3 is TGTGCCACCAGCCGTGGACAGGAGGATGGCTACACCTTC. The chain has TRBV15 and TRBJ1-2, with TRBD1 identical over 7 bases. Trimming removed 5 bases from V and 6 bases from J; junction bases left unmatched: 6. Germline V gene data show CDR1 as LNHNV and CDR2 as YYDKDF (reference sequence). This CDR3 is 13 amino acids long.

This chain joins TRBV30 and TRBJ2-7; TRBD2 matches at 9 bases. There are 15 residues in the CDR3. The germline gives CDR1 GTSNPN, CDR2 SVGIG (reference sequence). Trimming took 0 bases from V and 1 from J; bases not matched to a gene: 4. Here the CDR3 reads CAWSVGAGGSYEQYF. CDR3 coding DNA: TGTGCCTGGAGTGTAGGAGCGGGAGGTTCCTACGAGCAGTACTTC. Full variable domain (remainder filled in from reference TRBV30 and TRBJ2-7): SQTIHQWPATLVQPVGSPLSLECTVEGTSNPNLYWYRQAAGRGLQLLFYSVGIGQISSEVPQNLSASRPQDRQFILSSKKLLLSDSGFYLCAWSVGAGGSYEQYFGPGTRLTVT.

This clone showed up just once. The chain joins TRBV7-8 to TRBJ1-5; tentative D call: TRBD1 (6 bases). Germline V gives CDR1 SGHVS, CDR2 FQNEAQ. The V end was cut by 2 bases, the J end by 4 bases, with 9 bases between. The CDR3 totals 14 residues. The CDR3 sequence: CASSLNRDNQPQHF. In nucleotides, the CDR3 is TGTGCCAGCAGCTTAAACAGGGATAATCAGCCCCAGCATTTT.

In this sample, this clone turned up once. The J gene is TRBJ2-7, the V gene TRBV30; no clear D gene. Trimming took off 0 bases at V and 6 bases at J, with 9 bases between the two ends. The CDR3 contains 12 residues. Looked up from germline, CDR1 is GTSNPN and CDR2 is SVGIG (reference sequence). The CDR3 region is CAWSVGKREQYF. CDR3 nucleotides: TGTGCCTGGAGTGTGGGGAAGCGCGAGCAGTACTTC.

The chain uses TRBV9 and TRBJ1-1, with D possibly matching TRBD1 (6 bases). The V end was cut by 2 bases, the J end by 1 base, with 12 bases between. Germline V gives CDR1 SGDLS, CDR2 YYNGEE. The CDR3 consists of 15 residues. DNA for the CDR3: TGTGCCAGCAGCGTGGGCTCGGGACAGAACACTGAAGCTTTCTTT. Translating it yields CASSVGSGQNTEAFF.

This sequence joins TRBV11-3 and TRBJ2-2; 8 bases align to TRBD1. The CDR3 totals 15 residues. V was clipped by 1 base and J by 3 bases; unmatched bases: 1. Germline CDR1 reads SGHNT; CDR2 reads YENEEA. The CDR3 region has the DNA TGTGCCAGCAGCTTAGGGGGACAGGACACCGGGGAGCTGTTTTTT. Translation: CASSLGGQDTGELFF.

A few counts support this clone. The chain links TRBV4-2 to TRBJ2-7; 11 bases are a match to TRBD2. Germline-derived CDR1 and CDR2 are LGHNA and YNFKEQ. The V segment lost 3 bases and the J segment 4 bases; nucleotides outside the gene matches: 8. This CDR3 region has 16 residues. In DNA, the CDR3 is TGTGCCAGCAGCCAGGATATAGCGGGAGGGCTGTACGAGCAGTACTTC. Its translation is CASSQDIAGGLYEQYF.

The chain recombines TRBV18 with TRBJ2-1; TRBD2 aligns across 14 bases. V was pared by 3 bases and J by 8 bases, with 3 bases of the junction left unmatched. The CDR3 contains 15 residues. Germline assignment: CDR1 KGHSH and CDR2 LQKENI. The CDR3 region is CASSPGLAGVYEQFF. The CDR3 DNA sequence: TGTGCCAGCTCACCGGGACTAGCGGGAGTTTATGAGCAGTTCTTC.

This clone was counted a few times. The chain combines TRBV7-6 with TRBJ2-7; 7 nucleotides match TRBD2. The CDR3 is made up of 13 amino acids. Germline CDR1 SGHVS, CDR2 FNYEAQ. V trimming: 1 base; J trimming: 3 bases; junction bases outside the gene matches: 0. CDR3 in DNA: TGTGCCAGCAGCTTAGGGGACTACTACGAGCAGTACTTC. Protein product: CASSLGDYYEQYF.

The J gene is TRBJ2-1, the V gene TRBV2, with no clear D. Trimming pared 1 base from V and 9 bases from J, leaving 4 bases between. The CDR3 has 11 amino acids. CDR1 SNHLY and CDR2 FYNNEI come from the germline V gene. CDR3 in amino acids: CASSEGGEQFF. The CDR3 DNA reads as TGTGCCAGCAGTGAAGGCGGTGAGCAGTTCTTC.

CDR3 in DNA: TGTGCCAGCAGCTCCACCTTCTACAGGGGCGGCACCGGGGAGCTGTTTTTT. Protein: CASSSTFYRGGTGELFF. V is TRBV11-3 and J is TRBJ2-2, with 7 nucleotides matching TRBD1. J gave up 4 bases and V 4 bases, and 12 bases lay outside the gene matches. Germline CDR1 and CDR2: SGHNT and YENEEA. The CDR3 contains 17 residues. The variable domain in full, completed from reference TRBV11-3 and TRBJ2-2, reads EAGVVQSPRYKIIEKKQPVAFWCNPISGHNTLYWYLQNLGQGPELLIRYENEEAVDDSQLPKDRFSAERLKGVDSTLKIQPAELGDSAVYLCASSSTFYRGGTGELFFGEGSRLTVL.

The chain combines TRBV28 with TRBJ1-2; TRBD1 agrees at 7 bases. V was clipped by 6 bases and J by 4 bases; unmatched bases: 8. Germline-derived CDR1 and CDR2 are MDHEN and SYDVKM. The CDR3 totals 14 residues. The chain's CDR3 is CASSPPGQVYGYTF. The CDR3 DNA reads TGTGCCAGCAGCCCCCCTGGACAGGTCTATGGCTACACCTTC.

V is TRBV7-2 and J is TRBJ2-7; 9 bases agree with TRBD1. V lost 4 bases and J lost 0; bases outside the gene matches: 4. Per the germline V gene, CDR1 is SGHTA and CDR2 is FQGNSA. The CDR3 runs to 15 residues. Written as DNA, the CDR3 is TGTGCCAGCAGCTGGTCGGGACAGGGCTCCTACGAGCAGTACTTC. Protein: CASSWSGQGSYEQYF.

The chain recombines TRBV6-1 with TRBJ2-1, with 7 bases identical to TRBD1. The V segment lost 4 bases and the J segment 2 bases; nucleotides outside the gene matches: 5. This CDR3 has 15 amino acids. CDR1 MNHNS and CDR2 SASEGT come from the germline V gene. CDR3 amino acids: CASSAPGQTYNEQFF. CDR3 DNA: TGTGCCAGCAGTGCCCCGGGACAGACCTACAATGAGCAGTTCTTC.

The chain links TRBV19 to TRBJ1-1, with D possibly being TRBD1 (6 bases). This CDR3 region has 14 residues. V gave up 3 bases and J gave up 0 bases, with 8 bases separating them. Germline CDR1 and CDR2: LNHDA and SQIVND (reference sequence). CDR3 amino acids: CASSITGMNTEAFF. The CDR3 DNA reads as TGTGCCAGTAGTATCACAGGGATGAACACTGAAGCTTTCTTT.

This clone was picked up a small number of times. V and J are TRBV21-1 and TRBJ2-3; whether TRBD1, the table's D call, matches the DNA was not checked. TRBV21-1 is designated a pseudogene. CDR3 length: 21 residues. The CDR3 here is CASSKKNRDRDRPCFTDTQYF. The CDR3 DNA sequence: TGTGCCAGCAGCAAAAAAAACCGGGACAGGGATCGGCCCTGTTTCACAGATACGCAGTATTTT.

V usage is TRBV6-1 and J usage is TRBJ2-7; D possibly corresponds to TRBD1 (6 bases). V was cut by 5 bases and J by 4 bases, with 18 bases left in between. The CDR3 length is 15 residues. The V gene's germline CDR1 is MNHNS and CDR2 SASEGT. The CDR3 reads CASSQNRDTPYEQYF. Here the CDR3 DNA reads TGTGCCAGCAGTCAAAACAGGGATACCCCTTACGAGCAGTACTTC.

This chain joins TRBV19 and TRBJ1-1; D call uncertain. Trimming cost V 1 base and J 0 bases, with 12 bases left between them. This CDR3 comprises 16 residues. Germline V CDR1 and CDR2: LNHDA, SQIVND (reference sequence). The CDR3 here is CASSIAIRKVNTEAFF. CDR3 in DNA: TGTGCCAGTAGTATAGCCATTCGGAAGGTGAACACTGAAGCTTTCTTT.